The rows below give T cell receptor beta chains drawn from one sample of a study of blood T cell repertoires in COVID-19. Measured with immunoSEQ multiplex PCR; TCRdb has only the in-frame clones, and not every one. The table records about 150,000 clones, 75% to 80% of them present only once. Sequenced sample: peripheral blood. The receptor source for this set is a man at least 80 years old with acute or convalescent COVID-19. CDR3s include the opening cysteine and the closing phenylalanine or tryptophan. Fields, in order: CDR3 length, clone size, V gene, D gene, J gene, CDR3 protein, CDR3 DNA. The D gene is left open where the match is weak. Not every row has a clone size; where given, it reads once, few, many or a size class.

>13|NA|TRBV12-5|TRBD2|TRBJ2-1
CASGLAGSVEQFF
TGTGCTAGCGGACTAGCGGGGTCGGTTGAGCAGTTCTTC
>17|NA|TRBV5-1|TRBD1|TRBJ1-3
CASSSAGQGLSGNTIYF
TGCGCCAGCAGCAGTGCCGGACAGGGGCTCTCTGGAAACACCATATATTTT
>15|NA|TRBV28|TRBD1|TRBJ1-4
CASSAQDRENEKLFF
TGTGCCAGCAGTGCACAGGACAGGGAGAACGAAAAACTGTTTTTT
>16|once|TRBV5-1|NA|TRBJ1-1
CASSLWPGVVNTEAFF
TGCGCCAGCAGCTTGTGGCCGGGGGTGGTAAACACTGAAGCTTTCTTT
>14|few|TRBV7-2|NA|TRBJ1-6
CASTATTRGSPLHF
TGTGCCAGCACCGCGACAACCCGGGGATCACCCCTCCACTTT
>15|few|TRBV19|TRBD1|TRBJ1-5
CASSLRTGWDQPQHF
TGTGCCAGTAGTCTGAGGACAGGTTGGGATCAGCCCCAGCATTTT
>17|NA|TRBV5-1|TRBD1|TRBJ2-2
CASSLTPDRVSTGELFF
TGCGCCAGCAGCTTGACCCCGGACAGGGTCAGCACCGGGGAGCTGTTTTTT
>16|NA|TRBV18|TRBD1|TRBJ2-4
CASSPESGAGGNIQYF
TGTGCCAGCTCACCGGAGTCAGGGGCAGGGGGAAACATTCAGTACTTC
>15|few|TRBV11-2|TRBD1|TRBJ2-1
CASSLVGQGNNEQFF
TGTGCCAGCAGCTTAGTAGGACAGGGAAACAATGAGCAGTTCTTC
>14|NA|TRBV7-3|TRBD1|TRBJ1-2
CASSPQGAASGYTF
TGTGCCAGCAGCCCGCAGGGGGCGGCCTCGGGCTACACCTTC
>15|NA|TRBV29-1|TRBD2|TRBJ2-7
CSVRRGGQRREEQYF
TGCAGCGTTAGACGGGGGGGGCAAAGGCGTGAGGAGCAGTACTTC
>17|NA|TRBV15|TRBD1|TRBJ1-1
CATSRPIGTGVVTEAFF
TGTGCCACCAGCAGGCCGATTGGAACAGGGGTGGTTACTGAAGCTTTCTTT
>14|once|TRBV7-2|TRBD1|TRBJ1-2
CASSLGQGGRGYTF
TGTGCCAGCAGCTTAGGTCAGGGGGGTAGGGGCTACACCTTC
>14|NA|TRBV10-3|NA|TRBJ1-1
CATLRTLQGTEAFF
TGTGCCACCTTAAGGACACTTCAGGGGACTGAAGCTTTCTTT
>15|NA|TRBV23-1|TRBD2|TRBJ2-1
CASSLLAGVRNEQFF
TGCGCCAGCAGCCTCCTAGCGGGGGTGAGAAATGAGCAGTTCTTC
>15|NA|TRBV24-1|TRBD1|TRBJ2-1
CATSDPGQGYNEQFF
TGTGCCACCAGTGACCCGGGACAGGGTTACAATGAGCAGTTCTTC
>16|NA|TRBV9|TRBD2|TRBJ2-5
CASSVGASGGRETQYF
TGTGCCAGCAGCGTAGGGGCTAGCGGGGGGAGGGAGACCCAGTACTTC
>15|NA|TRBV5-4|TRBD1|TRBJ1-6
CASSLGQGYNSPLHF
TGTGCCAGCAGCCTGGGACAGGGCTATAATTCACCCCTCCACTTT
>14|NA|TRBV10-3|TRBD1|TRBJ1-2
CAINRAGGNYGYTF
TGTGCCATCAATCGGGCAGGGGGGAACTATGGCTACACCTTC